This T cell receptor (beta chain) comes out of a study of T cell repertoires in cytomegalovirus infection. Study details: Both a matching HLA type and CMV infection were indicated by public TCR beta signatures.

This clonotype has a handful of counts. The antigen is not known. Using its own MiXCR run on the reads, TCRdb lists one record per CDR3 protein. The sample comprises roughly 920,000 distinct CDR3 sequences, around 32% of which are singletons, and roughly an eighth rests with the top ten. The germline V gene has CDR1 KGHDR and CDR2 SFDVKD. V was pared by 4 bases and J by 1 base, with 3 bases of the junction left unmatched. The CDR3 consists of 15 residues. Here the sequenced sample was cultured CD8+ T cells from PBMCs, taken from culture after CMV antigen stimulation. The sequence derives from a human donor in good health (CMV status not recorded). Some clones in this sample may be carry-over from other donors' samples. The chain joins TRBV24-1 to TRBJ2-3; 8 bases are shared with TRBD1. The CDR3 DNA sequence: TGTGCCACCAGTGACCAGACAGGGGGCACAGATACGCAGTATTTT. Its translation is CATSDQTGGTDTQYF.